The 21 T cell receptor beta chains below all came from one sample that was sequenced in a study of blood T cell repertoires in COVID-19. The protocol was immunoSEQ multiplex PCR, while the TCRdb copy is restricted to in-frame clones and leaves out a portion. The sample lists about 59,000 clones, approximately 90% occurring once. The sample was peripheral blood. The source of these receptors is a man older than 75 with acute or convalescent COVID-19.

The V and J genes are TRBV5-4 and TRBJ1-2; D remains ambiguous. CDR1 SGHNT and CDR2 YYREEE come from the germline V gene (reference sequence). CDR3 length: 13 amino acids. Trimming stripped 0 bases from V and 0 bases from J, with 3 bases between. CDR3 region: CASSLASNYGYTF. The CDR3 DNA reads as TGTGCCAGCAGCTTGGCGTCTAACTATGGCTACACCTTC.

The V call is TRBV2, the J call TRBJ1-6; 7 bases fit TRBD1. Trimming removed 6 bases from V and 7 bases from J; junction bases left unmatched: 9. The germline gives CDR1 SNHLY, CDR2 FYNNEI. CDR3 length: 15 residues. This CDR3 reads CASSRQGVPNSPLHF. The CDR3 coding sequence is TGTGCCAGCAGCCGACAGGGAGTACCCAATTCACCCCTCCACTTT.

This chain links TRBV2 with TRBJ2-3, with D perhaps TRBD1 (7 bases). V was trimmed by 7 bases and J by 4 bases, leaving 21 bases between them. CDR3 length equals 16 residues. Germline-derived CDR1 and CDR2 are SNHLY and FYNNEI. DNA of the CDR3: TGTGCCAGCACCCTCGGCGGGGCAGGGGGTCCAGATACGCAGTATTTT. Translating gives CASTLGGAGGPDTQYF.

The CDR3 nucleotides read TGCGCCAGCAGCTTGGCCGGAACCCGGGGCGAGCAGTACTTC. This codes for CASSLAGTRGEQYF. The chain links TRBV5-1 to TRBJ2-7, with D possibly being TRBD2 (5 bases). The CDR3 totals 14 residues. V lost 0 bases and J lost 6, with 13 bases in between. Germline V gives CDR1 SGHRS, CDR2 YFSETQ.

This chain joins TRBV27 and TRBJ1-2; TRBD1 matches at 8 bases. In germline, CDR1 is MNHEY, CDR2 SMNVEV (reference sequence). After removal of 4 bases from V and 4 bases from J, the junction contained 8 bases not matched to a gene. CDR3 size: 15 residues. The CDR3 nucleotides read TGTGCCAGCAGTTCCCGGACAGGGCAAGGCTATGGCTACACCTTC. This gives the protein CASSSRTGQGYGYTF.

The rearrangement uses TRBV9 and TRBJ1-1; D possibly corresponds to TRBD1 (5 bases). The CDR3 has 15 amino acids. Trimming shortened V by 0 bases and J by 6 bases, and 15 bases separated the two germline ends. Germline V gene sequence: CDR1 SGDLS, CDR2 YYNGEE. In DNA form, the CDR3 reads TGTGCCAGCAGCGTAGAGGTCAGGGAGGGTGCTGAAGCTTTCTTT. Its translation: CASSVEVREGAEAFF.

The chain carries TRBV15 and TRBJ1-2; TRBD1 might be the D (5 bases). V gave up 1 base and J gave up 5 bases, with 11 bases separating them. This CDR3 is built from 14 residues. Germline V lookup: CDR1 LNHNV, CDR2 YYDKDF (reference sequence). CDR3 DNA: TGTGCCACCAGCAGAGTAGCGGGGACTTATGGCTACACCTTC. Amino acid sequence: CATSRVAGTYGYTF.

The rearrangement links TRBV3-1 (or the pseudogene TRBV3-2) to TRBJ1-1; D uncertain. V was trimmed by 4 bases and J by 0 bases, leaving 9 bases between them. The length of the CDR3 is 14 residues. CDR1 is LGHDT, CDR2 YNNKEL, per germline (reference sequence). The CDR3 DNA sequence: TGTGCCAGCAGCCTACGGTTGATGAACACTGAAGCTTTCTTT. Protein sequence: CASSLRLMNTEAFF.

The chain uses TRBV30 and TRBJ1-4; 7 bases line up with TRBD1. This CDR3 comprises 12 residues. The germline gives CDR1 GTSNPN, CDR2 SVGIG (reference sequence). Trimming at V came to 7 bases and at J to 7 bases, leaving 6 bases not matched to a gene. The CDR3 here is CAFRWTGEKLFF. CDR3 nucleotide sequence: TGTGCCTTTCGTTGGACAGGTGAAAAACTGTTTTTT.

The J gene is TRBJ1-6, the V gene TRBV5-1; no reliable D call. This CDR3 contains 14 residues. V was trimmed by 3 bases and J by 6 bases, leaving 10 bases between them. Looked up from germline, CDR1 is SGHRS and CDR2 is YFSETQ. The CDR3 coding sequence is TGCGCCAGCAGCTCGGGGATACCTAATTCACCCCTCCACTTT. Protein: CASSSGIPNSPLHF.

The table lists this clone with a count of one. The CDR3 nucleotides are TGTGCCAGTAGTACGACAGGGATAGATACGCAGTATTTT. It codes for CASSTTGIDTQYF. The chain carries TRBV19 and TRBJ2-3; 7 bases align to TRBD1. V dropped 4 bases and J dropped 5; count of bases not matched to a gene: 3. Germline CDR1 is LNHDA and CDR2 is SQIVND (reference sequence). The CDR3 covers 13 residues.

The chain has TRBV20-1 and TRBJ2-5; 9 bases are a match to TRBD1. The J segment lost 5 bases and the V segment lost 3 bases, leaving 4 bases of the junction unmatched. CDR1 DFQATT and CDR2 SNEGSKA come from the germline V gene (reference sequence). This CDR3 region has 13 residues. CDR3 residues: CSASTGGIETQYF. CDR3 DNA: TGCAGTGCTAGTACAGGGGGCATCGAGACCCAGTACTTC.

The V call is TRBV27, the J call TRBJ2-1, with a weak D call TRBD1 (6 bases). The CDR3 spans 22 residues. Germline CDR1 reads MNHEY; CDR2 reads SMNVEV (reference sequence). The V end was cut by 1 base, the J end by 6 bases, with 34 bases between. The CDR3 loop is CASSLFPPGRGRNTANLNEQFF. In nucleotides, the CDR3 is TGTGCCAGCAGTTTATTCCCCCCTGGCAGGGGAAGGAATACCGCGAACCTCAATGAGCAGTTCTTC.

Within the sample, this clone is medium-sized. This sequence joins TRBV19 and TRBJ1-6; 8 bases line up with TRBD1. The V gene's germline CDR1 is LNHDA and CDR2 SQIVND (reference sequence). Trimming cost V 5 bases and J 6 bases; bases outside gene matches: 3. The CDR3 spans 14 residues. The CDR3 loop reads CASSGTGSNSPLHF. CDR3 DNA sequence: TGTGCCAGTAGTGGGACAGGATCTAATTCACCCCTCCACTTT.

This clone was seen only once. CDR3 DNA: TGTGCCAGCAGTCCGATCCGTTCGGGAGAGCAGTACTTC. This codes for CASSPIRSGEQYF. The chain uses TRBV28 and TRBJ2-7; D might be TRBD2 (5 bases). This CDR3 is 13 amino acids long. The V gene's germline CDR1 is MDHEN and CDR2 SYDVKM. V was pared by 5 bases and J by 7 bases, with 15 bases between.

The rearrangement uses TRBV9 and TRBJ2-1, with D perhaps matching TRBD1 (6 bases). V shed 2 bases and J shed 0 bases, with 9 bases lying between them. Looked up from germline, CDR1 is SGDLS and CDR2 is YYNGEE. This CDR3 has 15 amino acids. CDR3 sequence reads: CASSVDSSSYNEQFF. The DNA of the CDR3 is TGTGCCAGCAGCGTGGACAGCAGCTCCTACAATGAGCAGTTCTTC.

This chain uses TRBV2 with TRBJ1-6; 10 nucleotides align to TRBD1. The trim removed 7 bases at V and 9 bases at J, leaving 3 bases unmatched. The V gene's germline CDR1 is SNHLY and CDR2 FYNNEI. The CDR3 has 13 amino acids. CDR3 amino acids: CASMGQGISPLHF. CDR3 sequence (DNA): TGTGCCAGCATGGGACAGGGGATTTCACCCCTCCACTTT. The variable domain in full, with the rest retrieved from reference TRBV2 and TRBJ1-6, is EPEVTQTPSHQVTQMGQEVILRCVPISNHLYFYWYRQILGQKVEFLVSFYNNEISEKSEIFDDQFSVERPDGSNFTLKIRSTKLEDSAMYFCASMGQGISPLHFGNGTRLTVT.

As DNA, the CDR3 is TGTGCCAGCAGCGCACGGGACAGATCCTACGAGCAGTACTTC. It codes for CASSARDRSYEQYF. V usage is TRBV5-4 and J usage is TRBJ2-7; TRBD1 matches at 7 bases. Trimming took 4 bases from V and 1 from J; bases not matched to a gene: 5. The germline V gene encodes CDR1 SGHNT and CDR2 YYREEE (reference sequence). The CDR3 has 14 amino acids. Full variable domain (missing parts from reference TRBV5-4 and TRBJ2-7): ETGVTQSPTHLIKTRGQQVTLRCSSQSGHNTVSWYQQALGQGPQFIFQYYREEENGRGNFPPRFSGLQFPNYSSELNVNALELDDSALYLCASSARDRSYEQYFGPGTRLTVT.

The table lists this clone with a count of one. The genes are TRBV7-9 and TRBJ2-1; 10 nucleotides align to TRBD1. This CDR3 is built from 15 residues. The trim removed 5 bases at V and 6 bases at J, leaving 7 bases unmatched. CDR1 SEHNR and CDR2 FQNEAQ come from the germline V gene (reference sequence). CDR3: CASSSRGQGFNEQFF. The CDR3 DNA reads TGTGCCAGCAGCAGCCGGGGACAGGGGTTCAATGAGCAGTTCTTC.

In DNA form, the CDR3 reads TGCGCCAGCAGCCCCGGGACAGTCGACGTCGGGGAAAAACTGTTTTTT. This encodes CASSPGTVDVGEKLFF. This chain joins TRBV5-1 and TRBJ1-4, with TRBD1 matching 7 bases. CDR1 is SGHRS and CDR2 is YFSETQ in the germline V gene. There are 16 residues in the CDR3. V shed 4 bases and J 8 bases; nucleotides not matched to a gene: 14. Looking up the rest from reference TRBV5-1 and TRBJ1-4 gives the full variable domain: KAGVTQTPRYLIKTRGQQVTLSCSPISGHRSVSWYQQTPGQGLQFLFEYFSETQRNKGNFPGRFSGRQFSNSRSEMNVSTLELGDSALYLCASSPGTVDVGEKLFFGSGTQLSVL.

The rearrangement uses TRBV11-3 and TRBJ1-1, with D unclear. The V gene lost 1 base and the J gene lost 1 base, with 7 bases spanning the gap. The CDR3 covers 14 residues. Per germline, CDR1 SGHNT and CDR2 YENEEA. The CDR3 sequence is CASSLGAANTEAFF. The CDR3 nucleotides read TGTGCCAGCAGCTTAGGAGCCGCGAACACTGAAGCTTTCTTT.